The 21 T cell receptor beta chains in this list originate from one sample, sequenced in a study of CD8+ T cells in alopecia areata. This sample's treatment: oral pan-JAK inhibitor, 5-10 mg twice daily. cDNA prepared by RNA extraction and subsequent reverse transcription served as the template for sequencing. Profiling relied on immunoSEQ multiplex PCR, and the TCRdb table lists in-frame clones only, not all of them. The data show roughly 100,000 clones, roughly two thirds seen once. Here the sequenced sample was CD8+ T cells sorted from blood, taken at week 4, from a patient treated with tofacitinib. All receptors come from a human donor with alopecia areata.

V gene TRBV30 combines with J gene TRBJ2-7; D tentatively reads TRBD1 or TRBD2 (6 bases each). CDR3 size: 11 residues. V was clipped by 7 bases and J by 4 bases, with 11 bases between them. CDR1 is GTSNPN, CDR2 SVGIG, per germline (reference sequence). CDR3 in DNA: TGTGCCTCGGGGGCAGGGTACGAGCAGTACTTC. Translation gives CASGAGYEQYF.

CDR3 nucleotides: TGCGCCAGCAGCTTGGCGGGAATCCATGAGCAGTTCTTC. It encodes CASSLAGIHEQFF. The chain couples TRBV5-1 to TRBJ2-1; D might be TRBD2 (5 bases). The CDR3 is made up of 13 amino acids. V was clipped by 0 bases and J by 8 bases, with 9 bases between them. Germline-derived CDR1 and CDR2 are SGHRS and YFSETQ.

The chain employs TRBV29-1 and TRBJ2-3; D gene unclear. CDR3 size: 17 residues. The V end lost 7 bases, the J end lost 1 base, and 24 bases lay between the germline ends. Germline V CDR1 and CDR2: SQVTM, ANQGSEA. CDR3 sequence: CSARQPPVLSGTDTQYF. For the CDR3, the DNA is TGCAGCGCGCGCCAGCCCCCCGTCTTGAGTGGCACAGATACGCAGTATTTT.

This chain links TRBV5-1 with TRBJ2-1; D gene ambiguous. Per germline, CDR1 SGHRS and CDR2 YFSETQ. Trimming took 4 bases from V and 5 from J, leaving 13 bases between them. The length of the CDR3 is 14 residues. The CDR3 coding sequence is TGCGCCAGCAGCAGCAGAGGTGGCCACAATGAGCAGTTCTTC. This encodes CASSSRGGHNEQFF.

In its sample, this clone was seen a few times. The genes are TRBV29-1 and TRBJ2-3; TRBD2 is a possible D gene (7 bases). The V gene's germline CDR1 is SQVTM and CDR2 ANQGSEA. Deletions cut 2 bases from V and 2 bases from J, with 14 bases between. The CDR3 consists of 15 residues. CDR3 residues: CSVEHTGGPTDTQYF. The CDR3, as DNA: TGCAGCGTTGAACATACGGGGGGCCCCACAGATACGCAGTATTTT.

This clone was detected ten times or more. The rearrangement uses TRBV28 and TRBJ1-5; D ambiguous. With 6 bases removed from V and 4 bases from J, the gap between germline ends came to 4 bases. The CDR3 contains 11 residues. The V gene's germline CDR1 is MDHEN and CDR2 SYDVKM. CDR3 sequence reads: CASSRNQPQHF. The CDR3 DNA reads as TGTGCCAGCAGCCGTAATCAGCCCCAGCATTTT.

The rearrangement links TRBV29-1 to TRBJ1-2, with 10 bases fitting TRBD1. Losses at the gene ends were 4 bases for V and 6 bases for J; bases not matched to a gene: 2. This CDR3 has 12 residues. Per the germline V gene, CDR1 is SQVTM and CDR2 is ANQGSEA. CDR3 nucleotides: TGCAGCGTTGTGGGGACAGGGGATGGCTACACCTTC. Its protein is CSVVGTGDGYTF. Filled out from reference TRBV29-1 and TRBJ1-2, the complete variable domain reads SAVISQKPSRDICQRGTSLTIQCQVDSQVTMMFWYRQQPGQSLTLIATANQGSEATYESGFVIDKFPISRPNLTFSTLTVSNMSPEDSSIYLCSVVGTGDGYTFGSGTRLTVV.

The chain recombines TRBV9 with TRBJ1-1; weak D call: TRBD1 (5 bases). V lost 3 bases to trimming and J lost 9 bases, with 15 bases between them. Per germline, CDR1 SGDLS and CDR2 YYNGEE. CDR3 size: 13 residues. CDR3 in amino acids: CASSGIGAIQAFF. In DNA form, the CDR3 reads TGTGCCAGCAGCGGAATAGGGGCAATACAAGCTTTCTTT. Combining the CDR3 with reference TRBV9 and TRBJ1-1 gives the whole variable domain DSGVTQTPKHLITATGQRVTLRCSPRSGDLSVYWYQQSLDQGLQFLIQYYNGEERAKGNILERFSAQQFPDLHSELNLSSLELGDSALYFCASSGIGAIQAFFGQGTRLTVV.

The CDR3 bases are TGCAGCGCAGCGGGAGGGTTCACCGGGGAGCTGTTTTTT. Translation gives CSAAGGFTGELFF. V and J are TRBV29-1 and TRBJ2-2; TRBD2 matches 10 bases. The CDR3 length is 13 residues. Trimming took 7 bases from V and 4 from J; bases not matched to a gene: 3. Germline V gene sequence: CDR1 SQVTM, CDR2 ANQGSEA.

V and J are TRBV25-1 and TRBJ2-5; 9 bases agree with TRBD1. The CDR3 has 15 amino acids. Germline V gene data show CDR1 as MGHDK and CDR2 as SYGVNS. V shed 1 base and J 5 bases; nucleotides not matched to a gene: 5. The CDR3 DNA reads as TGTGCCAGCAGTGAATTAGGGACAGGGTTGGAGACCCAGTACTTC. Translating gives CASSELGTGLETQYF. Based on the CDR3 plus reference TRBV25-1 and TRBJ2-5, the full variable domain is EADIYQTPRYLVIGTGKKITLECSQTMGHDKMYWYQQDPGMELHLIHYSYGVNSTEKGDLSSESTVSRIRTEHFPLTLESARPSHTSQYLCASSELGTGLETQYFGPGTRLLVL.

This chain connects TRBV19 to TRBJ1-1; TRBD1 matches 7 bases. The CDR3 has 12 amino acids. Trimming cost V 6 bases and J 4 bases; bases outside gene matches: 2. Germline assignment: CDR1 LNHDA and CDR2 SQIVND (reference sequence). The CDR3 DNA reads TGTGCCAGTAGGTCAGGGGGCACTGAAGCTTTCTTT. Encoded protein: CASRSGGTEAFF.

The chain carries TRBV6-5 and TRBJ2-1, with 13 nucleotides matching TRBD2. This CDR3 is built from 15 residues. V trimming: 5 bases; J trimming: 4 bases; junction bases outside the gene matches: 2. Germline values: CDR1 MNHEY, CDR2 SVGAGI. The CDR3 region is CASSQGLAGYNEQFF. DNA of the CDR3: TGTGCCAGCAGTCAGGGACTAGCGGGGTACAATGAGCAGTTCTTC.

This clone was seen only a few times. The chain carries TRBV29-1 and TRBJ1-2; TRBD1 aligns across 9 bases. The length of the CDR3 is 12 residues. Germline V CDR1 and CDR2: SQVTM, ANQGSEA. V lost 7 bases to trimming and J lost 6 bases; unmatched junction nucleotides: 6. The CDR3: CSDLDRGDGYTF. CDR3 in DNA: TGCAGCGACTTGGACAGGGGCGATGGCTACACCTTC. The full variable domain, completed using reference TRBV29-1 and TRBJ1-2, is SAVISQKPSRDICQRGTSLTIQCQVDSQVTMMFWYRQQPGQSLTLIATANQGSEATYESGFVIDKFPISRPNLTFSTLTVSNMSPEDSSIYLCSDLDRGDGYTFGSGTRLTVV.

This clone was observed a handful of times. The V call is TRBV7-9, the J call TRBJ2-7; 9 nucleotides align to TRBD1. V shed 4 bases and J 5 bases; nucleotides not matched to a gene: 9. The CDR3 sequence is 15 residues long. The germline V gene encodes CDR1 SEHNR and CDR2 FQNEAQ (reference sequence). CDR3 sequence: CASSYPGTGPHEQYF. The CDR3 DNA sequence: TGTGCCAGCAGCTACCCGGGGACAGGGCCCCACGAGCAGTACTTC.

The CDR3 spells CSVGLDTGELFF. CDR3 sequence (DNA): TGCAGCGTTGGACTTGACACCGGGGAGCTGTTTTTT. This chain links TRBV29-1 with TRBJ2-2; D remains ambiguous. The germline V gene encodes CDR1 SQVTM and CDR2 ANQGSEA. With 4 bases removed from V and 3 bases from J, the gap between germline ends came to 6 bases. The CDR3 sequence is 12 residues long.

The CDR3 sequence is CASSHTPGTRAEAFF. The CDR3 nucleotides are TGTGCCAGCAGCCACACTCCCGGGACGAGGGCTGAAGCTTTCTTT. The genes are TRBV7-6 and TRBJ1-1, with D maybe TRBD1 (5 bases). V was shortened by 5 bases and J by 6 bases, with 19 bases between the two germline ends. This CDR3 is built from 15 residues. Germline CDR1 SGHVS, CDR2 FNYEAQ.

This chain uses TRBV7-6 with TRBJ2-7; weak D call: TRBD2 (6 bases). Trimming pared 5 bases from V and 5 bases from J, leaving 13 bases between. The CDR3 loop spans 13 amino acids. From germline, CDR1 is SGHVS and CDR2 FNYEAQ. CDR3 residues: CASSGRGYDEQYF. The CDR3 DNA reads TGTGCCAGCAGCGGGCGGGGTTACGACGAGCAGTACTTC.

V and J are TRBV29-1 and TRBJ1-2, with D perhaps TRBD1 (6 bases). Germline V lookup: CDR1 SQVTM, CDR2 ANQGSEA. This CDR3 is built from 11 residues. V was pared by 4 bases and J by 3 bases, with 6 bases between. The CDR3 is CSVAGDYGYTF. The CDR3 DNA reads TGCAGCGTTGCAGGGGACTATGGCTACACCTTC.

CDR3 DNA: TGTGCCAGCAGCCATAGCGGAGTCTCCTACGAGCAGTACTTC. Translated, it gives CASSHSGVSYEQYF. The gene calls are TRBV7-6 and TRBJ2-7, with D possibly being TRBD2 (6 bases). Deletions cut 5 bases from V and 0 bases from J, with 11 bases between. This CDR3 spans 14 amino acids. Looked up from germline, CDR1 is SGHVS and CDR2 is FNYEAQ.

This clone appeared a single time. The chain carries TRBV7-9 and TRBJ2-1; 10 nucleotides align to TRBD2. The J segment lost 4 bases and the V segment lost 4 bases, leaving 7 bases of the junction unmatched. Germline V lookup: CDR1 SEHNR, CDR2 FQNEAQ (reference sequence). The CDR3 extends over 16 amino acids. CDR3 DNA sequence: TGTGCCAGCAGCTCATCCGGGACTAGCGCATACAATGAGCAGTTCTTC. Its protein is CASSSSGTSAYNEQFF.

V usage is TRBV9 and J usage is TRBJ2-5; 10 nucleotides line up with TRBD2. This CDR3 comprises 15 residues. The V and J ends lost 2 bases and 3 bases, in that order; junction bases with no gene match: 4. The germline gives CDR1 SGDLS, CDR2 YYNGEE. The DNA of the CDR3 is TGTGCCAGCAGCGTCACCGGGACTAGCGAAGAGACCCAGTACTTC. Translation gives CASSVTGTSEETQYF.